This is a list of T cell receptor beta chains from one sample in a study of PD-1 blockade in mismatch repair-deficient tumors. Sequencing used immunoSEQ multiplex PCR; TCRdb keeps in-frame clones, though not all of them. This table holds under 150,000 clones, 86% found once. The specimen comprised peripheral blood, sampled 44 weeks after starting pembrolizumab. The receptors derive from an adult with mismatch repair-deficient cancer. Each CDR3 is given with its conserved first and last residue. A D gene is named only where the DNA matches it firmly. Not every row has a clone size; where given, it reads once, few, many or a size class.

j_gene: TRBJ2-7
v_gene: TRBV6-6
abundance: few
d_gene: .
CDR3nt: TGTGCCAGCAGTTACGGCGGATTCTCCTACGAGCAGTACTTC
CDR3aa: CASSYGGFSYEQYF

j_gene: TRBJ2-3
v_gene: TRBV27
abundance: .
d_gene: .
CDR3nt: TGTGCCAGCAGTTCGCCGGGACTTCGAAGCACAGATACGCAGTATTTT
CDR3aa: CASSSPGLRSTDTQYF

j_gene: TRBJ2-7
v_gene: TRBV10-1
abundance: .
d_gene: TRBD1
CDR3nt: TGCGCCAGCAGTCGGGACAGGGAGGACAACGAGCAGTACTTC
CDR3aa: CASSRDREDNEQYF

j_gene: TRBJ2-2
v_gene: TRBV6-4
abundance: once
d_gene: .
CDR3nt: TGTGCCAGCAGTGAGGGTGACCCCACGAACACCGGGGAGCTGTTTTTT
CDR3aa: CASSEGDPTNTGELFF

j_gene: TRBJ2-1
v_gene: TRBV6-6
abundance: .
d_gene: .
CDR3nt: TGTGCCAGCAGTTCCGGACAGAACAATGAGCAGTTCTTC
CDR3aa: CASSSGQNNEQFF

j_gene: TRBJ2-1
v_gene: TRBV14
abundance: .
d_gene: .
CDR3nt: TGTGCCAGCAGCCAAGATAGGAAGAGCTCCTACAATGAGCAGTTCTTC
CDR3aa: CASSQDRKSSYNEQFF

j_gene: TRBJ2-7
v_gene: TRBV11-1
abundance: .
d_gene: TRBD2
CDR3nt: TGTGCCAGCAGCTCTCGGGGGGGAGTCGAGCAGTACTTC
CDR3aa: CASSSRGGVEQYF

j_gene: TRBJ2-1
v_gene: TRBV2
abundance: .
d_gene: .
CDR3nt: TGTGCCAGCAGTGAAGCGCACTCTGGTACGGATGAGCAGTTCTTC
CDR3aa: CASSEAHSGTDEQFF

j_gene: TRBJ2-7
v_gene: TRBV2
abundance: once
d_gene: .
CDR3nt: TGTGCCAGCAGTGAAGCCAACCAGGGAAACCCCTACGAGCAGTACTTC
CDR3aa: CASSEANQGNPYEQYF

j_gene: TRBJ2-1
v_gene: TRBV30
abundance: .
d_gene: TRBD2
CDR3nt: TGTGCCTGGAGTGTCGGACTAGCGGGAGGCGGGGAGCAGTTCTTC
CDR3aa: CAWSVGLAGGGEQFF

j_gene: TRBJ1-1
v_gene: TRBV5-1
abundance: .
d_gene: .
CDR3nt: TGCGCCAGCAGCTCTAAGCAGAACACTGAAGCTTTCTTT
CDR3aa: CASSSKQNTEAFF

j_gene: TRBJ2-7
v_gene: TRBV7-9
abundance: few
d_gene: .
CDR3nt: TGTGCCAGCAGCCCCAGGGAAGAGCAGTACTTC
CDR3aa: CASSPREEQYF

j_gene: TRBJ2-7
v_gene: TRBV4-1
abundance: once
d_gene: .
CDR3nt: TGCGCCAGCAGCCGGCGGGAAAGCTACGAGCAGTACTTC
CDR3aa: CASSRRESYEQYF

j_gene: TRBJ2-1
v_gene: TRBV2
abundance: .
d_gene: TRBD2
CDR3nt: TGTGCCAGCCGCCTCGGGGGGACTAGCGTCAATGAGCAGTTCTTC
CDR3aa: CASRLGGTSVNEQFF

j_gene: TRBJ2-7
v_gene: TRBV13
abundance: .
d_gene: .
CDR3nt: TGTGCCAGCAGCCCCAGGGGCTACGAGCAGTACTTC
CDR3aa: CASSPRGYEQYF

j_gene: TRBJ2-5
v_gene: TRBV14
abundance: .
d_gene: TRBD2
CDR3nt: TGTGCCAGCAGCCTCCGGACTAGCGGGCGTCTCCAAGAGACCCAGTACTTC
CDR3aa: CASSLRTSGRLQETQYF

j_gene: TRBJ2-7
v_gene: TRBV18
abundance: .
d_gene: .
CDR3nt: TGTGCCAGCTCACCATGGGGGCACGAGCAGTACTTC
CDR3aa: CASSPWGHEQYF

j_gene: TRBJ2-1
v_gene: TRBV19
abundance: few
d_gene: .
CDR3nt: TGTGCCAGTAGTATCCTAAGCGGGCCCTACAATGAGCAGTTCTTC
CDR3aa: CASSILSGPYNEQFF

j_gene: TRBJ2-5
v_gene: TRBV27
abundance: .
d_gene: TRBD1
CDR3nt: TGTGCCAGCAGTCCTAGGGACAGGCCAGGGACCCAGTACTTC
CDR3aa: CASSPRDRPGTQYF

j_gene: TRBJ2-5
v_gene: TRBV7-7
abundance: .
d_gene: .
CDR3nt: TGTGCTAGCAGCCTAGGCGTGGGGGAAGAGACCCAGTACTTC
CDR3aa: CASSLGVGEETQYF

j_gene: TRBJ2-6
v_gene: TRBV6-5
abundance: .
d_gene: .
CDR3nt: TGTGCCAGCAGTTTGGACAACTCTGGGGCCAACGTCCTGACTTTC
CDR3aa: CASSLDNSGANVLTF

j_gene: TRBJ2-5
v_gene: TRBV29-1
abundance: .
d_gene: TRBD1
CDR3nt: TGCAGCGTTGCAGGGACAGGGAAGACCCAGTACTTC
CDR3aa: CSVAGTGKTQYF

j_gene: TRBJ2-7
v_gene: TRBV14
abundance: .
d_gene: TRBD1
CDR3nt: TGTGCCAGCAGCCAAGGGGGACGCTGGACAGGGTTCCACGAGCAGTACTTC
CDR3aa: CASSQGGRWTGFHEQYF

j_gene: TRBJ2-6
v_gene: TRBV11-2
abundance: once
d_gene: TRBD1
CDR3nt: TGTGCCAGCAGCACCCTACAGGGGGCTGGGGCCAACGTCCTGACTTTC
CDR3aa: CASSTLQGAGANVLTF

j_gene: TRBJ2-3
v_gene: TRBV7-9
abundance: .
d_gene: .
CDR3nt: TGTGCCAGCAGCTCCACAGATACGCAGTATTTT
CDR3aa: CASSSTDTQYF

j_gene: TRBJ1-1
v_gene: TRBV27
abundance: .
d_gene: TRBD1
CDR3nt: TGTGCCAGCAGTTTATTTTCCGACAGGGTCAGGAACACTGAAGCTTTCTTT
CDR3aa: CASSLFSDRVRNTEAFF

j_gene: TRBJ1-4
v_gene: TRBV28
abundance: .
d_gene: TRBD1
CDR3nt: TGTGCCAGCAGCCGCACAGGGGCTAGTGAAAAACTGTTTTTT
CDR3aa: CASSRTGASEKLFF

j_gene: TRBJ1-2
v_gene: TRBV19
abundance: few
d_gene: .
CDR3nt: TGTGCCAGCAGTGCGGGAGGAGGGTATGGCTACACCTTC
CDR3aa: CASSAGGGYGYTF

j_gene: TRBJ1-1
v_gene: TRBV11-3
abundance: .
d_gene: TRBD1
CDR3nt: TGTGCCAGCAGCTCCCGGACAGGTTTAAGTGCTGAAGCTTTCTTT
CDR3aa: CASSSRTGLSAEAFF

j_gene: TRBJ2-2
v_gene: TRBV5-4
abundance: .
d_gene: .
CDR3nt: TGTGCCAGCAGCTTATCGGCCGGGGAGCTGTTTTTT
CDR3aa: CASSLSAGELFF

j_gene: TRBJ1-4
v_gene: TRBV2
abundance: .
d_gene: .
CDR3nt: TGTGCCAGCAGGGACACGGCGATGGGGTTAAAACTGTTTTTT
CDR3aa: CASRDTAMGLKLFF

j_gene: TRBJ2-1
v_gene: TRBV21-1
abundance: .
d_gene: .
CDR3nt: TGTGCCAGCAGCAAAGAGTGGCTAGCGGGAGTTAACTACAATGAGCAGTTCTTC
CDR3aa: CASSKEWLAGVNYNEQFF

j_gene: TRBJ1-1
v_gene: TRBV4-2
abundance: .
d_gene: .
CDR3nt: TGTGCCAGCAGCCAAGATCGGCAGGGGAACGAAGCTTTCTTT
CDR3aa: CASSQDRQGNEAFF

j_gene: TRBJ2-5
v_gene: TRBV5-8
abundance: .
d_gene: .
CDR3nt: TGTGCCAGCAGCTTGGTGGGCGCAGGGGGGGAGACCCAGTACTTC
CDR3aa: CASSLVGAGGETQYF

j_gene: TRBJ2-1
v_gene: TRBV7-9
abundance: .
d_gene: TRBD1
CDR3nt: TGTGCCAGCAGCCCGTCGGACAGGGCTTACAATGAGCAGTTCTTC
CDR3aa: CASSPSDRAYNEQFF

j_gene: TRBJ2-7
v_gene: TRBV10-3
abundance: .
d_gene: .
CDR3nt: TGTGCCATCAGTGGATGGGACACCACCAGCTCCTACGAGCAGTACTTC
CDR3aa: CAISGWDTTSSYEQYF